These T cell receptor beta chains were read from a single sample in a study of technical replicates of blood from several donors. TCRdb keeps only in-frame clones here, not all; method: immunoSEQ multiplex PCR. Of approximately 70,000 clones listed, around 97% are singletons. Sequencing was done on a sample of T cells isolated from PBMCs. The receptors derive from a human donor in good health. CDR3s include the opening cysteine and the closing phenylalanine or tryptophan. Clone size is shown for a subset of rows, as once, few, many or a class of expanded clone.

>TRBJ2-3|-|TRBV4-2
CASSHPGLDLSSTDTQYF
>TRBJ2-5|once|TRBV28
CASSHSGGAQETQYF
>TRBJ1-4|-|TRBV2
CASSSQGGEKLFF
>TRBJ2-2|-|TRBV29-1
CSFRQQNPGELFF
>TRBJ1-5|-|TRBV27
CASAAGQANQPQHF
>TRBJ2-7|-|TRBV4-2
CASSQESRGIYEQYF
>TRBJ2-2|once|TRBV7-9
CASSLPRDRDITGELFF
>TRBJ2-7|-|TRBV13
CASSLALAGSYEQYF
>TRBJ2-1|-|TRBV27
CASSVAGDAYNEQFF
>TRBJ2-7|-|TRBV6-1
CASSVDRPYEQYF
>TRBJ2-7|-|TRBV28
CASWRDPSYEQYF
>TRBJ1-4|-|TRBV19
CASSIEALNEKLFF
>TRBJ2-5|-|TRBV4-1
CANIAGGPAETQYF
>TRBJ2-7|-|TRBV4-1
CASSQVGQGSSYEQYF
>TRBJ2-1|-|TRBV13
CASSLDSYEQFF
>TRBJ1-6|-|TRBV27
CASPPPNSPLHF
>TRBJ2-1|-|TRBV5-6
CASSYDRGNEQFF
>TRBJ2-7|-|TRBV7-2
CASSLTDNQNYEQYF
>TRBJ1-1|-|TRBV7-8
CASSLGGSGAEAFF
>TRBJ2-7|-|TRBV11-2
CASRKLGGDLHYEQYF
>TRBJ1-1|few|TRBV6-5
CASRHEGQLGTEAFF
>TRBJ2-5|-|TRBV5-1
CASSLVPGVEETQYF
>TRBJ1-4|-|TRBV27
CASSFFQGSEKLFF
>TRBJ2-7|-|TRBV28
CASSFQLASYEQYF
>TRBJ1-6|-|TRBV5-1
CASSLVSGEFNSPLHF
>TRBJ2-2|-|TRBV6-4
CASSTSGRPLTGELFF
>TRBJ2-7|-|TRBV6-5
CASSGQGYEQYF
>TRBJ2-3|-|TRBV21-1
CASSKAGVTKTSTDTQYF
>TRBJ1-5|-|TRBV2
CASLRDRAINQPQHF
>TRBJ1-2|-|TRBV7-2
CASSSTGTGSFGYTF
>TRBJ2-2|-|TRBV30
CAWFPGTAITGELFF
>TRBJ2-4|-|TRBV4-1
CASSQDLSGGQGRYF
>TRBJ2-7|-|TRBV27
CASSLNRGYEQYF
>TRBJ2-7|-|TRBV5-1
CASSLAGGEQYF
>TRBJ1-4|-|TRBV28
CASRAPGQFNEKLFF
>TRBJ1-4|-|TRBV7-8
CASSLVPPTGPVIGDEKLFF
>TRBJ1-2|-|TRBV11-2
CASSSARGRGDYGYTF
>TRBJ1-3|-|TRBV4-2
CASSPTASNSGNTIYF
>TRBJ2-2|-|TRBV30
CAWSVLLNTGELFF
>TRBJ2-7|-|TRBV7-9
CASSRIGGGGIYEQYF
>TRBJ1-5|-|TRBV28
CASSPGGSNQPQHF
>TRBJ1-2|-|TRBV28
CASSLLNARDRGMLHYGYTF
>TRBJ2-3|-|TRBV11-2
CASRSISGSSTDTQYF
>TRBJ1-1|-|TRBV6-1
CAISKDSPNTEAFF
>TRBJ2-7|-|TRBV6-1
CASSEAQKSYEQYF
>TRBJ2-7|-|TRBV20-1
CSVGRDYEQYF